This section outlines one TCR beta chain sequence together with its context. Antigen: not known. Cyclophosphamide on days +3 and +4 followed busulfan-fludarabine conditioning and a marrow graft. Only in-frame clones appear in the TCRdb table, and some are missing; sequencing was by immunoSEQ multiplex PCR. The repertoire has tens of thousands of clones, around 80% of them found once; the top ten carry roughly 8.1%. This specimen comes from a study of T cells after posttransplantation cyclophosphamide. Notes on the study in general: Blood and skin or GI T cell repertoires showed limited TRB overlap.

CDR1 ENHRY and CDR2 SYGVKD come from the germline V gene. CDR3 length: 16 amino acids. V was pared by 6 bases and J by 2 bases, with 5 bases of the junction left unmatched. The receptor was derived from a female patient in her forties or fifties who received an allogeneic stem cell transplant from a related donor, was CMV-positive, and had no GVHD. A share of the T cells may be of graft donor origin. The source was CD4+ T cells sorted from blood, collected roughly 2,000 days after a stem cell transplant with posttransplant cyclophosphamide. The chain employs TRBV10-3 and TRBJ2-5; 14 bases are shared with TRBD2. DNA of the CDR3: TGTGCCATCAGCCTTGGACTAGCGGGGGGACAAGAGACCCAGTACTTC. Amino acids: CAISLGLAGGQETQYF.